Described below is a single T cell receptor (beta chain) sequence and its context. Its antigen is as yet unknown. J gave up 11 bases and V 5 bases, and 11 bases lay outside the gene matches. The CDR3 is 13 amino acids. Germline assignment: CDR1 MNHEY and CDR2 SVGAGI. These data belong to a study of vaccination effects on CD4 cells after COVID-19. Clones were sequenced by immunoSEQ multiplex PCR, and TCRdb holds only the in-frame ones, with some missing. The table has 25,000 to 35,000 clones, 72% seen once. Peptide-pool stimulation followed by sequencing identified expanded antigen-specific CD4+ clonotypes in the ViraFEST assay. Culturing for around eleven days preceded CD4+ T cell isolation. All vaccine recipients tested negative for nucleocapsid antibodies and had never contracted SARS-CoV-2 infection. They grew a few million PBMC in each well, adding 10 IU/ml IL-2 and 8 to 10 ug/ml peptides.

The sample was CD4+ T cells from PBMCs cultured with SARS-CoV-2 spike peptides, taken before COVID-19 vaccination. J is TRBJ1-1 and V is TRBV6-5, with TRBD1 identical over 7 bases. This TCR was sampled from a human donor who received a COVID-19 vaccine. The chain's CDR3 is CASSTTGVISAFF. In DNA form, the CDR3 reads TGTGCCAGCAGTACTACAGGGGTTATTTCGGCTTTCTTT.